The rows below give T cell receptor beta chains drawn from one sample of a study of radiation and T cells in renal cell carcinoma. Clones were read by immunoSEQ multiplex PCR, and TCRdb kept only the in-frame ones, dropping some. Seen here are over 9,000 clones, around three fifths observed once, and the top ten hold roughly 15%. The starting material was tumor tissue, obtained from a patient whose treatment was nephrectomy without radiotherapy. The receptors stem from a man between 60 and 75 years old with renal cell carcinoma. The CDR3 runs from the conserved cysteine through the conserved F or W. D genes are given only for firm matches.

v_call: TRBV10-3; d_call: -; j_call: TRBJ1-1; cdr3_aa: CAISEGGTEAFF
v_call: TRBV30; d_call: TRBD1; j_call: TRBJ1-1; cdr3_aa: CAWIPWRGQENTEAFF
v_call: TRBV7-9; d_call: -; j_call: TRBJ1-1; cdr3_aa: CASSLTENTEAFF
v_call: TRBV15; d_call: TRBD2; j_call: TRBJ2-1; cdr3_aa: CATSRDLFIAGAYNEQFF
v_call: TRBV5-7; d_call: TRBD2; j_call: TRBJ2-7; cdr3_aa: CASSLDGLGVGEQYF
v_call: TRBV19; d_call: -; j_call: TRBJ2-2; cdr3_aa: CASSITVALNTGELFF
v_call: TRBV9; d_call: -; j_call: TRBJ2-3; cdr3_aa: CASSVGGRVSDTQYF
v_call: TRBV4-2; d_call: TRBD1; j_call: TRBJ1-4; cdr3_aa: CASSADRAYNEKLFF
v_call: TRBV5-4; d_call: TRBD1; j_call: TRBJ1-1; cdr3_aa: CASSPRQGVGANTEAFF
v_call: TRBV11-2; d_call: -; j_call: TRBJ2-7; cdr3_aa: CASSLNRLEQYF
v_call: TRBV11-3; d_call: -; j_call: TRBJ2-1; cdr3_aa: CASSYPARPGSYNEQFF
v_call: TRBV19; d_call: -; j_call: TRBJ1-5; cdr3_aa: CASSGINQPQHF
v_call: TRBV7-2; d_call: -; j_call: TRBJ1-5; cdr3_aa: CASSSLYSNQPQHF
v_call: TRBV7-9; d_call: TRBD2; j_call: TRBJ2-3; cdr3_aa: CASSRRRLAGDTDTQYF
v_call: TRBV19; d_call: -; j_call: TRBJ1-1; cdr3_aa: CASSSSGINTEAFF
v_call: TRBV6-5; d_call: -; j_call: TRBJ1-6; cdr3_aa: CASSAGPYNSPLHF
v_call: TRBV11-1; d_call: -; j_call: TRBJ1-1; cdr3_aa: CASSLEAVRNTEAFF
v_call: TRBV30; d_call: TRBD1; j_call: TRBJ1-2; cdr3_aa: CAWSVQGARSGYTF
v_call: TRBV5-1; d_call: -; j_call: TRBJ1-4; cdr3_aa: CASSLSPAGNEKLFF
v_call: TRBV5-1; d_call: -; j_call: TRBJ1-2; cdr3_aa: CASSFSGMEGYTF
v_call: TRBV25-1; d_call: TRBD1; j_call: TRBJ1-6; cdr3_aa: CASSTTGASRGNSPLHF
v_call: TRBV4-1; d_call: TRBD1; j_call: TRBJ2-7; cdr3_aa: CASSHGTGKTYEQYF
v_call: TRBV5-5; d_call: -; j_call: TRBJ1-1; cdr3_aa: CASSFSGNTEAFF
v_call: TRBV29-1; d_call: -; j_call: -; cdr3_aa: CSVEDWGNQSYEQYF
v_call: TRBV6-5; d_call: -; j_call: TRBJ1-1; cdr3_aa: CASSYSWNTEAFF
v_call: TRBV27; d_call: TRBD1; j_call: TRBJ2-1; cdr3_aa: CASSLAVDRGQQFF
v_call: TRBV14; d_call: -; j_call: TRBJ2-7; cdr3_aa: CASSPPGGLTSYEQYF
v_call: TRBV7-2; d_call: -; j_call: TRBJ1-6; cdr3_aa: CASSLGQGKDSPLHF
v_call: TRBV5-1; d_call: -; j_call: TRBJ1-1; cdr3_aa: CASSLGQGTNTEAFF
v_call: TRBV7-2; d_call: -; j_call: TRBJ2-2; cdr3_aa: CASSPFYTGELFF